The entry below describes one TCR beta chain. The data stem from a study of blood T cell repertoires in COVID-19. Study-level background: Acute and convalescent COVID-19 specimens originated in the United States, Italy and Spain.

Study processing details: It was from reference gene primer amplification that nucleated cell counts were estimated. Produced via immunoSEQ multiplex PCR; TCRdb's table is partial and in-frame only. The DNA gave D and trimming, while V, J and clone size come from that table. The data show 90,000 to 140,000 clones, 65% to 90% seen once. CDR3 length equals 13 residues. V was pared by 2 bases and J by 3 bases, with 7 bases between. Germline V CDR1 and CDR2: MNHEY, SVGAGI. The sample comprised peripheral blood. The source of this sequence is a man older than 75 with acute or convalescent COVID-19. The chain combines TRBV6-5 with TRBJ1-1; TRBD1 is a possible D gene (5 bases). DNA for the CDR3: TGTGCCAGCAGTTACAGGGGTTACACTGAAGCTTTCTTT. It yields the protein CASSYRGYTEAFF.